This record concerns one T cell receptor (beta chain) sequence. The antigen remains unidentified. This specimen comes from a study of response to subunit inactivated influenza vaccine. Findings and caveats of the study: That few new T cells are recruited by each seasonal influenza vaccination was the authors' suggestion.

The V gene's germline CDR1 is SGHKS and CDR2 YYEKEE (reference sequence). This CDR3 region has 13 residues. V was cut by 5 bases and J by 5 bases, with 11 bases left in between. TCRdb re-derived calls from the RT-PCR reads in MiXCR, one entry per CDR3 protein. The data hold roughly 630,000 distinct CDR3 sequences, with about 14% observed a single time. The input for sequencing was PBMCs from blood, taken about 14 days before vaccination. This receptor was identified in a man aged 50 to 59 who received an inactivated influenza vaccine. The chain has TRBV5-5 and TRBJ1-5; D is undetermined. The CDR3 protein is CASSFSVDQPQHF. The CDR3 region has the DNA TGTGCCAGCAGTTTTTCGGTCGATCAGCCCCAGCATTTT.